A selection of T cell receptor beta chains follows, all from one sample in a study of lymphopenia after photon versus proton radiotherapy. Using immunoSEQ multiplex PCR, the repertoire was profiled, and TCRdb retains in-frame clones only, with some absent. The data hold tens of thousands of clones, with 92% observed a single time. Sequenced here: peripheral blood, sampled from a patient treated with photon-based radiotherapy. The receptor set was obtained from a woman aged 40 to 50 with cholangiocarcinoma. CDR3s include the opening cysteine and the closing phenylalanine or tryptophan. A D gene is named only where the DNA matches it firmly. Expanded clones get a size class; other rows say once, few or many, or leave the size out.

abundance: NA
j_gene: TRBJ2-2
v_gene: TRBV15
d_gene: TRBD1
CDR3nt: TGTGCCACCAGCAGAGGGGGACAGAAGAACACCGGGGAGCTGTTTTTT
CDR3aa: CATSRGGQKNTGELFF

abundance: NA
j_gene: TRBJ1-5
v_gene: TRBV7-2
d_gene: NA
CDR3nt: TGTGCCAGCAGCCGCCAGGGTTATAGCAATCAGCCCCAGCATTTT
CDR3aa: CASSRQGYSNQPQHF

abundance: NA
j_gene: TRBJ2-5
v_gene: TRBV6-1
d_gene: NA
CDR3nt: TGTGCCAGCAGTGAAGGGGAGACCCAGTACTTC
CDR3aa: CASSEGETQYF

abundance: NA
j_gene: TRBJ1-5
v_gene: TRBV5-1
d_gene: NA
CDR3nt: TGCGCCAGCAGCCCCCAGGGGCACCTCAATCAGCCCCAGCATTTT
CDR3aa: CASSPQGHLNQPQHF

abundance: NA
j_gene: TRBJ1-2
v_gene: TRBV6-6
d_gene: TRBD1
CDR3nt: TGTGCCAGCAGAGGACAGGGTTCCTTTTTAAGTGGCTACACCTTC
CDR3aa: CASRGQGSFLSGYTF

abundance: NA
j_gene: TRBJ2-2
v_gene: TRBV2
d_gene: NA
CDR3nt: TGTGCCAGCAGTGTTTTACCGAACACCGGGGAGCTGTTTTTT
CDR3aa: CASSVLPNTGELFF

abundance: NA
j_gene: TRBJ1-5
v_gene: TRBV12-5
d_gene: TRBD1
CDR3nt: TGTGCTAGTGCCTCGGGGGGACAGCTGTTCAATCAGCCCCAGCATTTT
CDR3aa: CASASGGQLFNQPQHF

abundance: NA
j_gene: TRBJ2-1
v_gene: TRBV7-9
d_gene: TRBD2
CDR3nt: TGTGCCAGCAGCTTAACGACTAGCGGGGTCAATGAGCAGTTCTTC
CDR3aa: CASSLTTSGVNEQFF

abundance: NA
j_gene: TRBJ1-6
v_gene: TRBV5-1
d_gene: TRBD1
CDR3nt: TGCGCCAGCAGCTTTGAAGACAGGGTAAATTCACCCCTCCACTTT
CDR3aa: CASSFEDRVNSPLHF

abundance: NA
j_gene: TRBJ1-1
v_gene: TRBV4-2
d_gene: NA
CDR3nt: TGTGCCAGCAGCCAGATGATCGACACTGAAGCTTTCTTT
CDR3aa: CASSQMIDTEAFF

abundance: NA
j_gene: TRBJ1-2
v_gene: TRBV5-1
d_gene: NA
CDR3nt: TGCGCCAGCAGCTTGGACAGACTATCTAACTATGGCTACACCTTC
CDR3aa: CASSLDRLSNYGYTF

abundance: NA
j_gene: TRBJ2-5
v_gene: TRBV7-2
d_gene: NA
CDR3nt: TGTGCCAGCAGCACCCTACAGGAGGGGACCCAGTACTTC
CDR3aa: CASSTLQEGTQYF

abundance: NA
j_gene: TRBJ1-1
v_gene: TRBV5-1
d_gene: NA
CDR3nt: TGCGCCAGCAGCTTCTTTGACAGGATGAACACTGAAGCTTTCTTT
CDR3aa: CASSFFDRMNTEAFF

abundance: NA
j_gene: TRBJ1-2
v_gene: TRBV29-1
d_gene: TRBD1
CDR3nt: TGCAGCGTAAAAAAAACCGGGACAGGGAACTATGGCTACACCTTC
CDR3aa: CSVKKTGTGNYGYTF

abundance: NA
j_gene: TRBJ2-1
v_gene: TRBV19
d_gene: NA
CDR3nt: TGTGCCAGTAGTCCACTGTGGGGTCATGAGCAGTTCTTC
CDR3aa: CASSPLWGHEQFF

abundance: NA
j_gene: TRBJ1-1
v_gene: TRBV7-7
d_gene: NA
CDR3nt: TGTGCTAGCGTACTTCACGGGCCGGGTCGGCCCATGAACACTGAAGCTTTCTTT
CDR3aa: CASVLHGPGRPMNTEAFF

abundance: NA
j_gene: TRBJ1-1
v_gene: TRBV7-3
d_gene: NA
CDR3nt: TGTGCCAGCAGCTCTACTCCCACAGACACTGAAGCTTTCTTT
CDR3aa: CASSSTPTDTEAFF

abundance: NA
j_gene: TRBJ1-2
v_gene: TRBV6-6
d_gene: TRBD1
CDR3nt: TGTGCCAGCAGCCAAGTGGGACAGCTCTCTAACTATGGCTACACCTTC
CDR3aa: CASSQVGQLSNYGYTF

abundance: NA
j_gene: TRBJ2-3
v_gene: TRBV4-2
d_gene: TRBD2
CDR3nt: TGTGCCAGCAGCCGCGGACTAGCGGGAGCAGTGGGGGCCCCCACAGATACGCAGTATTTT
CDR3aa: CASSRGLAGAVGAPTDTQYF

abundance: NA
j_gene: TRBJ1-1
v_gene: TRBV7-2
d_gene: NA
CDR3nt: TGTGCCAGCAGCTTAGCCCCCGGGTTGGGAGCTTTCTTT
CDR3aa: CASSLAPGLGAFF

abundance: NA
j_gene: TRBJ1-5
v_gene: TRBV5-1
d_gene: NA
CDR3nt: TGCGCCAGCAGCTTGGTAGGGGAATCCAATCAGCCCCAGCATTTT
CDR3aa: CASSLVGESNQPQHF

abundance: NA
j_gene: TRBJ2-7
v_gene: TRBV4-2
d_gene: NA
CDR3nt: TGTGCCAGCAGCCAAGGACCACTCTTTAAATCCTACGAGCAGTACTTC
CDR3aa: CASSQGPLFKSYEQYF

abundance: NA
j_gene: TRBJ1-4
v_gene: TRBV5-5
d_gene: TRBD1
CDR3nt: TGTGCCAGCAGCCACCTCAGGACAGGGGACAATAATGAAAAACTGTTTTTT
CDR3aa: CASSHLRTGDNNEKLFF

abundance: NA
j_gene: TRBJ1-2
v_gene: TRBV29-1
d_gene: NA
CDR3nt: TGCAGCGTTGACAGGGGTGATGGCTACACCTTC
CDR3aa: CSVDRGDGYTF

abundance: NA
j_gene: TRBJ2-6
v_gene: TRBV21-1
d_gene: NA
CDR3nt: TGTGCCAGCACCCGACAGGCTGGTTACTCTGGGGCCAACGTCCTGACTTTC
CDR3aa: CASTRQAGYSGANVLTF

abundance: NA
j_gene: TRBJ1-3
v_gene: TRBV28
d_gene: NA
CDR3nt: TGTGCCAGCAGCCCCCGGAGCAGCTCTGGAAACACCATATATTTT
CDR3aa: CASSPRSSSGNTIYF

abundance: NA
j_gene: TRBJ2-1
v_gene: TRBV9
d_gene: NA
CDR3nt: TGTGCCAGCAGCGTATTTAGCTCAAGGGGAAATGAGCAGTTCTTC
CDR3aa: CASSVFSSRGNEQFF

abundance: NA
j_gene: TRBJ1-2
v_gene: TRBV2
d_gene: TRBD1
CDR3nt: TGTGCCAGCAGTGAGGGGACAGGGGATATATATGGCTACACCTTC
CDR3aa: CASSEGTGDIYGYTF

abundance: once
j_gene: TRBJ1-2
v_gene: TRBV5-5
d_gene: NA
CDR3nt: TGTGCCAGCAGCCGGTCCCGGGAACGCCTCAGGGACTATGGCTACACCTTC
CDR3aa: CASSRSRERLRDYGYTF

abundance: NA
j_gene: TRBJ2-2
v_gene: TRBV6-1
d_gene: NA
CDR3nt: TGTGCCAGCAGTGAAGCTGAGTCGAACACCGGGGAGCTGTTTTTT
CDR3aa: CASSEAESNTGELFF

abundance: NA
j_gene: TRBJ2-2
v_gene: TRBV4-1
d_gene: NA
CDR3nt: TGCGCCAGCAGCCAAGTCCGGCTAGTAAGGGGCGGGGAGCTGTTTTTT
CDR3aa: CASSQVRLVRGGELFF

abundance: NA
j_gene: TRBJ1-3
v_gene: TRBV11-2
d_gene: NA
CDR3nt: TGTGCCAGCAGCTTAGGGCAGGGGAGTAACACCATATATTTT
CDR3aa: CASSLGQGSNTIYF

abundance: NA
j_gene: TRBJ1-1
v_gene: TRBV30
d_gene: NA
CDR3nt: TGTGCCTGGAGTAGAAAGGGAGACATGAACACTGAAGCTTTCTTT
CDR3aa: CAWSRKGDMNTEAFF

abundance: NA
j_gene: TRBJ2-7
v_gene: TRBV7-9
d_gene: NA
CDR3nt: TGTGCCAGCAGCTTGCCCCAGAGCTCCTACGAGCAGTACTTC
CDR3aa: CASSLPQSSYEQYF

abundance: once
j_gene: TRBJ1-2
v_gene: TRBV30
d_gene: TRBD1
CDR3nt: TGTGCCTGGAGTGTGGCCAGGGGGGCTAGCGGCTACACCTTC
CDR3aa: CAWSVARGASGYTF

abundance: NA
j_gene: TRBJ2-5
v_gene: TRBV5-1
d_gene: TRBD2
CDR3nt: TGCGCCAGCAGCCCGCTGGGAAGCGGGGGGTACCAAGAGACCCAGTACTTC
CDR3aa: CASSPLGSGGYQETQYF

abundance: NA
j_gene: TRBJ2-5
v_gene: TRBV30
d_gene: TRBD2
CDR3nt: TGTGCCTGGAGTACGGGAGGGTTTCAAGAGACCCAGTACTTC
CDR3aa: CAWSTGGFQETQYF

abundance: NA
j_gene: TRBJ2-7
v_gene: TRBV6-5
d_gene: NA
CDR3nt: TGTGCCAGCAGTCCATTGACAGGCTACGAGCAGTACTTC
CDR3aa: CASSPLTGYEQYF

abundance: NA
j_gene: TRBJ1-1
v_gene: TRBV30
d_gene: TRBD1
CDR3nt: TGTGCCTGGGTGGGAACAGGGGGCCCAGCCCCTCTCATGAACACTGAAGCTTTCTTT
CDR3aa: CAWVGTGGPAPLMNTEAFF

abundance: NA
j_gene: TRBJ1-5
v_gene: TRBV10-2
d_gene: NA
CDR3nt: TGCGCCAGCAGTGAGGGGGGGAAAGGCAATCAGCCCCAGCATTTT
CDR3aa: CASSEGGKGNQPQHF

abundance: NA
j_gene: TRBJ1-2
v_gene: TRBV4-3
d_gene: NA
CDR3nt: TGCGCCAGCAGCCACGAAAGGGGGGACGGTGGCTACACCTTC
CDR3aa: CASSHERGDGGYTF

abundance: NA
j_gene: TRBJ1-1
v_gene: TRBV6-6
d_gene: NA
CDR3nt: TGTGCCAGCAGATTTATAGGAAACACTGAAGCTTTCTTT
CDR3aa: CASRFIGNTEAFF

abundance: NA
j_gene: TRBJ1-4
v_gene: TRBV11-2
d_gene: TRBD1
CDR3nt: TGTGCCAGCAGCCCAGCCCCGACAGGGGTTTTGGCTAATGAAAAACTGTTTTTT
CDR3aa: CASSPAPTGVLANEKLFF

abundance: NA
j_gene: TRBJ2-7
v_gene: TRBV18
d_gene: NA
CDR3nt: TGTGCCAGCTCACCAAGGGACTTTTCCTACGAGCAGTACTTC
CDR3aa: CASSPRDFSYEQYF

abundance: NA
j_gene: TRBJ2-2
v_gene: TRBV6-5
d_gene: NA
CDR3nt: TGTGCCAGCAGGGGGGGACAGATCACCGGGGAGCTGTTTTTT
CDR3aa: CASRGGQITGELFF

abundance: NA
j_gene: TRBJ1-5
v_gene: TRBV2
d_gene: TRBD1
CDR3nt: TGTGCCAGCAGCCCCACAGGGGGCGAGGGTAATCAGCCCCAGCATTTT
CDR3aa: CASSPTGGEGNQPQHF